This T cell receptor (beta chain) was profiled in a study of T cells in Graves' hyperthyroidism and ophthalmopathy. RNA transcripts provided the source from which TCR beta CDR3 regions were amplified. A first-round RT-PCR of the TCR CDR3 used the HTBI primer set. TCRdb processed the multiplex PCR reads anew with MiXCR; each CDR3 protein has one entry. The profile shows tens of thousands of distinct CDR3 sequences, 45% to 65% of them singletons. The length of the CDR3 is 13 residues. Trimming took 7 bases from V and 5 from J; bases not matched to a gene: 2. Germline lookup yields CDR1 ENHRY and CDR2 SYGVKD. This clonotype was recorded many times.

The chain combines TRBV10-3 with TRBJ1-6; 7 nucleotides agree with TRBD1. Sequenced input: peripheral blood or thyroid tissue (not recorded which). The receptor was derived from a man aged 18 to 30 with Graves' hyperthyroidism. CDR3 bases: TGTGCCATCAAAGACAGGGATAATTCACCCCTCCACTTT. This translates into CAIKDRDNSPLHF.